This TCR beta chain was captured in a study of blood T cell repertoires in COVID-19. Study summary: The samples span acute and convalescent COVID-19 from the United States, Italy and Spain.

The CDR3 consists of 15 residues. The germline V gene has CDR1 SNHLY and CDR2 FYNNEI. Between the trimmed V and J ends, which lost 6 bases and 2 bases, there was a span of 14 bases. Here immunoSEQ multiplex PCR was the method, and the copy in TCRdb shows in-frame clones only, minus some. The sample carries approximately 25,000 clones, 65% to 80% recorded once. Material: peripheral blood. The sequence derives from a man aged 50-59 years with COVID-19, enrolled during active disease. The V and J genes are TRBV2 and TRBJ1-5; a weak D match, TRBD1 (6 bases). The CDR3 loop reads CASSSQGLGNQPQHF. Written as DNA, the CDR3 is TGTGCCAGCAGCTCACAGGGCCTGGGCAATCAGCCCCAGCATTTT.